What follows are 24 T cell receptor beta chains derived from one specimen sequenced in a study of CD8 T cells in ankylosing spondylitis. TCRdb re-analysed the 5' RACE reads in MiXCR, keeping a single row per CDR3 protein. Here the sample spans just over 300,000 distinct CDR3 sequences, 20% to 25% being singletons. The sequencing input was blood, either unsorted or a sorted T cell fraction (not recorded which). These receptors all stem from a female donor with ankylosing spondylitis or in good health (not recorded which).

This clonotype has only a few counts. The gene calls are TRBV11-3 and TRBJ2-1, with TRBD2 matching 7 bases. The CDR3 sequence is 13 residues long. V shed 4 bases and J 6 bases; nucleotides not matched to a gene: 3. In germline, CDR1 is SGHNT, CDR2 YENEEA. The CDR3 loop reads CASSSSGTNEQFF. CDR3 nucleotide sequence: TGTGCCAGCAGCTCGAGCGGGACCAATGAGCAGTTCTTC.

This clonotype was recorded many times. The J gene is TRBJ2-1, the V gene TRBV6-1; 7 positions agree with TRBD2. Germline trimming cut 5 bases from V and 8 bases from J; bases unmatched to any gene: 9. This CDR3 is 14 amino acids long. Germline CDR1 is MNHNS and CDR2 is SASEGT. This chain's CDR3 is CASSRRGSLDEQFF. The CDR3 DNA reads as TGTGCCAGCAGTAGACGCGGGAGTCTCGATGAGCAGTTCTTC.

This clonotype was recorded at least ten times. The chain combines TRBV29-1 with TRBJ2-7; 13 nucleotides line up with TRBD2. The CDR3 is 12 amino acids. V trimming: 7 bases; J trimming: 3 bases; junction bases outside the gene matches: 0. Germline CDR1 SQVTM, CDR2 ANQGSEA. CDR3 DNA sequence: TGCAGCGGGACTAGCGGGGGCTACGAGCAGTACTTC. It translates to CSGTSGGYEQYF.

Only a few counts were recorded for this clonotype. The chain links TRBV7-2 to TRBJ2-2; D is ambiguous. Germline V gene data show CDR1 as SGHTA and CDR2 as FQGNSA. V lost 0 bases and J lost 0, with 8 bases in between. This CDR3 is 16 amino acids long. CDR3 amino acids: CASSLAAGANTGELFF. DNA of the CDR3: TGTGCCAGCAGCTTAGCGGCAGGAGCGAACACCGGGGAGCTGTTTTTT.

This clonotype was seen more than once but under ten times. The genes are TRBV12-3 or TRBV12-4 and TRBJ2-2, with D possibly called TRBD1 or TRBD2 (5 bases each). V was trimmed by 3 bases and J by 5 bases, leaving 13 bases between them. The CDR3 length is 15 residues. The CDR3 nucleotides read TGTGCCAGCAGTTTGCCCCGGGGACGAACCGGGGAGCTGTTTTTT. It specifies CASSLPRGRTGELFF.

This clonotype has only a few counts. This chain connects TRBV12-3 or TRBV12-4 to TRBJ2-3, with no clear D. The V end lost 5 bases, the J end lost 3 bases, and 21 bases lay between the germline ends. The length of the CDR3 is 17 residues. Here the CDR3 DNA reads TGTGCCAGCAGTAACGCCTTCTTGGCGGACGGGACAGATACGCAGTATTTT. It encodes CASSNAFLADGTDTQYF.

This clonotype has ten or more counts. V and J are TRBV7-2 and TRBJ2-3; tentatively, D is TRBD1 (5 bases). This CDR3 contains 15 residues. CDR1 is SGHTA, CDR2 FQGNSA, per germline. Trimming cost V 1 base and J 1 base, with 9 bases left between them. The CDR3 is CASSLVGPGTDTQYF. The CDR3 region has the DNA TGTGCCAGCAGCTTAGTGGGGCCGGGCACAGATACGCAGTATTTT.

This clonotype was recorded a few times. The gene calls are TRBV5-1 and TRBJ1-1; D call uncertain. V was pared by 3 bases and J by 4 bases, with 10 bases between. The germline gives CDR1 SGHRS, CDR2 YFSETQ. The CDR3 is 13 amino acids. Here the CDR3 DNA reads TGCGCCAGCAGCTCCACACCGGGCACTGAAGCTTTCTTT. It is translated as CASSSTPGTEAFF.

This clonotype was observed at least ten times. This chain links TRBV6-1 with TRBJ2-7; D might be TRBD1 (5 bases). V was shortened by 6 bases and J by 5 bases, with 20 bases between the two germline ends. The CDR3 loop spans 15 amino acids. CDR1 MNHNS and CDR2 SASEGT come from the germline V gene. CDR3 in DNA: TGTGCCAGCAGCGTGTACCAGGGTACCTTAAACGAGCAGTACTTC. Its protein is CASSVYQGTLNEQYF.

This clonotype was found many times. V gene TRBV20-1 combines with J gene TRBJ1-5; 8 nucleotides align to TRBD1. CDR1 and CDR2 from the germline V gene are DFQATT and SNEGSKA (reference sequence). V dropped 3 bases and J dropped 7; count of bases not matched to a gene: 8. The CDR3 contains 14 residues. CDR3 nucleotide sequence: TGCAGTGCTAGCTCCGGACAGGGCCGCCAGCCCCAGCATTTT. Its protein product is CSASSGQGRQPQHF.

This clonotype was found many times. CDR3 loop: CASSANTNTEAFF. CDR3 DNA sequence: TGTGCCAGCAGTGCAAACACGAACACTGAAGCTTTCTTT. This sequence joins TRBV7-6 and TRBJ1-1; D is uncertain. CDR1 is SGHVS and CDR2 is FNYEAQ in the germline V gene. This CDR3 region has 13 residues. V was shortened by 6 bases and J by 1 base, with 9 bases between the two germline ends.

The J gene is TRBJ1-2, the V gene TRBV10-3; TRBD1 matches 10 bases. The CDR3 totals 16 residues. Germline V gives CDR1 ENHRY, CDR2 SYGVKD. The J segment lost 7 bases and the V segment lost 0 bases, leaving 8 bases of the junction unmatched. For the CDR3, the DNA is TGTGCCATCAGTGAGTCGGGAAGACAGGGGGCTGTTGGCTACACCTTC. Its translation: CAISESGRQGAVGYTF.

The CDR3 DNA sequence: TGTGCCAGCAGCTTAGGGCAGCTCTATTCACCCCTCCACTTT. Encoded protein: CASSLGQLYSPLHF. The chain joins TRBV7-2 to TRBJ1-6; D unresolved. V gave up 1 base and J gave up 8 bases, with 9 bases separating them. This CDR3 contains 14 residues. The V gene's germline CDR1 is SGHTA and CDR2 FQGNSA. Variable domain in full (rest from reference TRBV7-2 and TRBJ1-6): GAGVSQSPSNKVTEKGKDVELRCDPISGHTALYWYRQSLGQGLEFLIYFQGNSAPDKSGLPSDRFSAERTGGSVSTLTIQRTQQEDSAVYLCASSLGQLYSPLHFGNGTRLTVT.

This clonotype has just a few counts. The chain carries TRBV5-4 and TRBJ2-7; no reliable D call. Germline V CDR1 and CDR2: SGHNT, YYREEE (reference sequence). V was cut by 0 bases and J by 0 bases, with 7 bases left in between. This CDR3 contains 14 residues. The CDR3 here is CASSLEGTSYEQYF. CDR3 nucleotides: TGTGCCAGCAGCTTGGAAGGCACCTCCTACGAGCAGTACTTC. Based on the CDR3 plus reference TRBV5-4 and TRBJ2-7, the full variable domain is ETGVTQSPTHLIKTRGQQVTLRCSSQSGHNTVSWYQQALGQGPQFIFQYYREEENGRGNFPPRFSGLQFPNYSSELNVNALELDDSALYLCASSLEGTSYEQYFGPGTRLTVT.

This clonotype was detected once. The chain employs TRBV12-3 or TRBV12-4 and TRBJ2-1, with 10 bases aligning to TRBD1. V was clipped by 1 base and J by 7 bases; unmatched bases: 4. This CDR3 has 15 amino acids. CDR3 DNA: TGTGCCAGCAGTTTAGTTGGGGACAGGGGAAATGAGCAGTTCTTC. Residues: CASSLVGDRGNEQFF.

In this sample, this clonotype turned up a few times. J is TRBJ2-1 and V is TRBV9; TRBD2 agrees at 13 bases. The CDR3 has 18 amino acids. The junction had 4 bases not matched to a gene; V was cut back by 0 bases and J by 1 base. Germline V lookup: CDR1 SGDLS, CDR2 YYNGEE. The CDR3 sequence: CASSVALAGGWSYNEQFF. CDR3 bases: TGTGCCAGCAGCGTAGCACTAGCGGGAGGGTGGTCCTACAATGAGCAGTTCTTC. The whole variable domain, filled in from reference TRBV9 and TRBJ2-1, reads DSGVTQTPKHLITATGQRVTLRCSPRSGDLSVYWYQQSLDQGLQFLIQYYNGEERAKGNILERFSAQQFPDLHSELNLSSLELGDSALYFCASSVALAGGWSYNEQFFGPGTRLTVL.

The CDR3 sequence is CASSFGPENIQYF. CDR3 DNA sequence: TGTGCCAGCAGCTTTGGACCGGAAAACATTCAGTACTTC. The chain is built from TRBV11-3 and TRBJ2-4; D ambiguous. The CDR3 length is 13 residues. Trimming took 3 bases from V and 5 from J, leaving 8 bases between them. Germline CDR1 SGHNT, CDR2 YENEEA.

The chain couples TRBV5-1 to TRBJ2-2, with 7 bases that match TRBD1. The germline V gene has CDR1 SGHRS and CDR2 YFSETQ. V trimming: 0 bases; J trimming: 4 bases; junction bases outside the gene matches: 15. This CDR3 has 19 residues. The CDR3 DNA reads TGCGCCAGCAGCTTGGGTGGGACAGTAAAGCATATCCTCACCGGGGAGCTGTTTTTT. This translates into CASSLGGTVKHILTGELFF.

This clonotype was picked up many times. The CDR3: CASSIDLGTGEQYF. The CDR3 coding sequence is TGTGCCAGCAGTATCGACTTGGGGACGGGGGAGCAGTACTTC. This sequence joins TRBV6-5 and TRBJ2-7, with D perhaps being TRBD1 or TRBD2 (5 bases each). Trimming shortened V by 5 bases and J by 7 bases, and 18 bases separated the two germline ends. The V gene's germline CDR1 is MNHEY and CDR2 SVGAGI. There are 14 residues in the CDR3.

J is TRBJ1-2 and V is TRBV27, with D perhaps matching TRBD1 (5 bases). Trimming took 5 bases from V and 5 from J, leaving 15 bases between them. Germline V gene sequence: CDR1 MNHEY, CDR2 SMNVEV (reference sequence). The CDR3 is 14 amino acids. This CDR3 is CASSPQGGRYGYTF. For the CDR3, the DNA is TGTGCCAGCAGTCCCCAGGGTGGGAGGTATGGCTACACCTTC.

This clonotype was counted only a few times. The CDR3 DNA is TGTGCCAGCAGCTTAGAGGGGACAGGGGTCCAAGGAGGTGGCTACACCTTC. It yields the protein CASSLEGTGVQGGGYTF. V and J are TRBV7-2 and TRBJ1-2; TRBD1 aligns across 10 bases. The CDR3 spans 17 residues. The germline CDR1 and CDR2 sequences are SGHTA and FQGNSA. With 1 base clipped from V and 7 bases from J, the junction kept 12 bases outside the gene matches.

This clonotype has more than one count but fewer than ten. The V gene is TRBV10-3, the J gene TRBJ2-1; 10 nucleotides align to TRBD2. Germline V gene data show CDR1 as ENHRY and CDR2 as SYGVKD. CDR3 size: 15 residues. With 10 bases clipped from V and 7 bases from J, the junction kept 13 bases outside the gene matches. The CDR3 reads CATAPLAGARNEQFF. CDR3 in DNA: TGTGCCACCGCCCCTCTAGCGGGAGCGAGAAATGAGCAGTTCTTC.

The table lists this clonotype with a few counts. The J gene is TRBJ1-5, the V gene TRBV12-3 or TRBV12-4; 11 bases align to TRBD1. V was clipped by 10 bases and J by 7 bases; unmatched bases: 9. The CDR3 is 14 amino acids. CDR3 in amino acids: CATRDRGYGQPQHF. The DNA for the CDR3 is TGTGCCACCCGGGACAGGGGGTATGGACAGCCCCAGCATTTT.

In this sample, this clonotype turned up a few times. The CDR3 DNA sequence: TGCAGCGTTGCTAGTGACGGTAGTAACTCACCCCTCCACTTT. Residues: CSVASDGSNSPLHF. The chain carries TRBV29-1 and TRBJ1-6; D call uncertain. The CDR3 spans 14 residues. V was trimmed by 4 bases and J by 10 bases, leaving 17 bases between them. Germline CDR1 SQVTM, CDR2 ANQGSEA.